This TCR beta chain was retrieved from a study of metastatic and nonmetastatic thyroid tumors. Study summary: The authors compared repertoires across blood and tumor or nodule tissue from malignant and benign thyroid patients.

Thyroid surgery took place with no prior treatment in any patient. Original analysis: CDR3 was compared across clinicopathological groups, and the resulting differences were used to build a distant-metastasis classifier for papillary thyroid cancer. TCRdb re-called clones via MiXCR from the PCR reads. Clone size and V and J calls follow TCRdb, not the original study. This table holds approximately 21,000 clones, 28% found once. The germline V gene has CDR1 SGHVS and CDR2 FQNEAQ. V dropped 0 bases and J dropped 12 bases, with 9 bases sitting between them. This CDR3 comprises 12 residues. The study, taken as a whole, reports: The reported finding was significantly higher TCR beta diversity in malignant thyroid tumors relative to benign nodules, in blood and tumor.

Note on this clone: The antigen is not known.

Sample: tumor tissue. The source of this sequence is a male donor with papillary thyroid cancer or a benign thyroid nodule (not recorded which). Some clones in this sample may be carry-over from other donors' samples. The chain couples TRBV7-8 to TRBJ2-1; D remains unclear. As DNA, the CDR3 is TGTGCCAGCAGCTTAGCGCAATCGGGGCAGTTCTTC. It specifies CASSLAQSGQFF. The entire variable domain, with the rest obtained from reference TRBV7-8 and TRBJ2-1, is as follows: GAGVSQSPRYKVAKRGQDVALRCDPISGHVSLFWYQQALGQGPEFLTYFQNEAQLDKSGLPSDRFFAERPEGSVSTLKIQRTQQEDSAVYLCASSLAQSGQFFGPGTRLTVL.